Below are 19 T cell receptor beta chains sequenced from a single sample in a study of T-cell memory formation after mild COVID-19. TCRdb itself ran the 5' RACE reads through MiXCR, one entry per CDR3 protein. Found here are 220,000 or so distinct CDR3 sequences, just over 9.5% of them singletons; the top ten hold roughly 3.5%. Sequencing used PBMCs or a T cell subset sorted from them (not recorded which). The receptors come from a man in his late teens or twenties who had mild COVID-19 (a few samples of this study predate the infection). Cell type and time point are not known.

There are a few counts of this clonotype. The chain links TRBV20-1 to TRBJ2-1; D possibly corresponds to TRBD2 (7 bases). Germline loops: CDR1 DFQATT, CDR2 SNEGSKA (reference sequence). The CDR3 length is 14 residues. V lost 3 bases to trimming and J lost 3 bases, with 12 bases between them. CDR3 DNA sequence: TGCAGTGCTAGTGGCGGGGGCAACTACAATGAGCAGTTCTTC. Protein sequence: CSASGGGNYNEQFF.

Only a few counts were recorded for this clonotype. CDR3 in amino acids: CASSLNGFETQYF. CDR3 sequence (DNA): TGTGCCAGCAGCTTAAACGGTTTCGAGACCCAGTACTTC. The chain uses TRBV11-1 and TRBJ2-5; D is unclear. The V and J ends lost 2 bases and 5 bases respectively, with 9 bases between them. CDR3 length equals 13 residues. Germline V gene sequence: CDR1 SGHAT, CDR2 FQDESV (reference sequence).

This clonotype was detected a few times. The J gene is TRBJ2-3, the V gene TRBV7-2; D is undetermined. Trimming took off 2 bases at V and 4 bases at J, with 10 bases between the two ends. CDR1 and CDR2 (germline): SGHTA, FQGNSA. The CDR3 runs 14 residues. The CDR3 nucleotides read TGTGCCAGCAGCTTATGGCAGGCCCCAGATACGCAGTATTTT. Its protein is CASSLWQAPDTQYF. Looking up the rest from reference TRBV7-2 and TRBJ2-3 gives the full variable domain: GAGVSQSPSNKVTEKGKDVELRCDPISGHTALYWYRQSLGQGLEFLIYFQGNSAPDKSGLPSDRFSAERTGGSVSTLTIQRTQQEDSAVYLCASSLWQAPDTQYFGPGTRLTVL.

The CDR3 nucleotides are TGTGCCAGCAGCTTCCGACAGGGGACAGATACGCAGTATTTT. Translating gives CASSFRQGTDTQYF. The chain recombines TRBV7-2 with TRBJ2-3, with 8 bases fitting TRBD1. V lost 3 bases to trimming and J lost 3 bases; unmatched junction nucleotides: 2. This CDR3 is built from 14 residues. Germline V gives CDR1 SGHTA, CDR2 FQGNSA.

This clonotype was counted a few times. This chain joins TRBV5-1 and TRBJ1-1; D gene unclear. The CDR3 length is 14 residues. The V end was cut by 5 bases, the J end by 3 bases, with 14 bases between. The germline V gene has CDR1 SGHRS and CDR2 YFSETQ. CDR3 in DNA: TGCGCCAGCAGTGTAAAAACTGGGGACACTGAAGCTTTCTTT. This sequence encodes CASSVKTGDTEAFF.

The sample holds a few counts of this clonotype. The chain couples TRBV10-3 to TRBJ1-2, with a tentative D call TRBD1 (6 bases). From germline, CDR1 is ENHRY and CDR2 SYGVKD. V dropped 10 bases and J dropped 5 bases, with 20 bases sitting between them. The CDR3 consists of 14 residues. The CDR3 spells CATQGGGNGYGYTF. The CDR3 DNA reads as TGTGCCACCCAAGGGGGGGGCAATGGGTATGGCTACACCTTC.

This clonotype was counted ten times or more. The V gene is TRBV28, the J gene TRBJ2-7; D possibly corresponds to TRBD1 (5 bases). CDR1 and CDR2 (germline): MDHEN, SYDVKM. The CDR3 loop spans 13 amino acids. Trimming left V 3 bases short and J 3 bases short, with 9 bases between. The CDR3 protein is CASSLTERYEQYF. Here the CDR3 DNA reads TGTGCCAGCAGTTTGACAGAGCGCTACGAGCAGTACTTC.

The rearrangement uses TRBV12-3 or TRBV12-4 and TRBJ2-2; D might be TRBD2 (5 bases). V was shortened by 5 bases and J by 0 bases, with 7 bases between the two germline ends. The CDR3 has 14 amino acids. CDR3 in amino acids: CASSRTANTGELFF. DNA of the CDR3: TGTGCCAGCAGTAGGACTGCGAACACCGGGGAGCTGTTTTTT.

A few counts support this clonotype. The rearrangement links TRBV2 to TRBJ2-7, with D unresolved. Trimming took off 3 bases at V and 2 bases at J, with 11 bases between the two ends. There are 14 residues in the CDR3. Germline V gene sequence: CDR1 SNHLY, CDR2 FYNNEI. The CDR3 loop is CASSEGPSTYEQYV. CDR3 nucleotides: TGTGCCAGCAGTGAGGGCCCAAGCACCTACGAGCAGTACGTC.

This clonotype was detected only a few times. V is TRBV5-1 and J is TRBJ2-3; 8 bases line up with TRBD1. The CDR3 runs to 15 residues. Germline-derived CDR1 and CDR2 are SGHRS and YFSETQ. V was pared by 1 base and J by 1 base, with 2 bases of the junction left unmatched. The CDR3 DNA sequence: TGCGCCAGCAGCTTGACGACAGGGGGCACAGATACGCAGTATTTT. It encodes CASSLTTGGTDTQYF.

V usage is TRBV6-1 and J usage is TRBJ2-7; weak D call: TRBD1 (6 bases). This CDR3 region has 15 residues. Germline CDR1 reads MNHNS; CDR2 reads SASEGT. With 3 bases removed from V and 4 bases from J, the gap between germline ends came to 16 bases. CDR3 sequence: CASSEGPRGPYEQYV. CDR3 in DNA: TGTGCCAGCAGTGAGGGGCCCAGGGGACCTTACGAGCAGTACGTC.

This clonotype was seen only a few times. The chain links TRBV12-3 or TRBV12-4 to TRBJ1-4, with D unclear. CDR3 length: 14 amino acids. V shed 2 bases and J shed 0 bases, with 4 bases lying between them. Here the CDR3 reads CASSLRSTNEKLFF. For the CDR3, the DNA is TGTGCCAGCAGTTTAAGGTCAACTAATGAAAAACTGTTTTTT.

This clonotype was seen ten or more times. The V gene is TRBV7-2, the J gene TRBJ2-3; D is unresolved. Germline assignment: CDR1 SGHTA and CDR2 FQGNSA. CDR3 length: 12 amino acids. The V and J ends lost 0 bases and 7 bases respectively, with 5 bases between them. The CDR3 loop reads CASSLALHTQYF. The CDR3 bases are TGTGCCAGCAGCTTAGCACTACATACGCAGTATTTT. The full variable domain, with the rest looked up from reference TRBV7-2 and TRBJ2-3, is GAGVSQSPSNKVTEKGKDVELRCDPISGHTALYWYRQSLGQGLEFLIYFQGNSAPDKSGLPSDRFSAERTGGSVSTLTIQRTQQEDSAVYLCASSLALHTQYFGPGTRLTVL.

This clonotype came up once. The rearrangement uses TRBV5-1 and TRBJ2-7; 7 bases map to TRBD1. V shed 3 bases and J 3 bases; nucleotides not matched to a gene: 6. The V gene's germline CDR1 is SGHRS and CDR2 YFSETQ. CDR3 length: 14 residues. CDR3 region: CASSSRRDSYEQYF. The CDR3 DNA sequence: TGCGCCAGCAGCTCCAGACGGGACAGCTACGAGCAGTACTTC.

This clonotype was recorded at least ten times. The genes are TRBV7-2 and TRBJ2-7, with D perhaps matching TRBD2 (7 bases). Germline V gene lookup returns CDR1 SGHTA and CDR2 FQGNSA. V shed 0 bases and J shed 2 bases, with 8 bases lying between them. The CDR3 runs 14 residues. The CDR3 is CASSLAGGPYEQYF. The CDR3 DNA reads TGTGCCAGCAGCTTAGCGGGGGGGCCCTACGAGCAGTACTTC.

The rearrangement links TRBV12-3 or TRBV12-4 to TRBJ1-2; D is ambiguous. The CDR3 extends over 11 amino acids. Trimming shortened V by 3 bases and J by 7 bases, and 6 bases separated the two germline ends. This CDR3 reads CASSFGVGYTF. CDR3 nucleotide sequence: TGTGCCAGCAGTTTTGGGGTTGGCTACACCTTC.

This clonotype was seen a few times. The chain employs TRBV6-6 and TRBJ2-5; D might be TRBD2 (7 bases). Trimming left V 6 bases short and J 3 bases short, with 14 bases between. Germline CDR1 reads MNHNY; CDR2 reads SVGAGI (reference sequence). This CDR3 is built from 14 residues. CDR3: CASSAEGGEETQYF. The CDR3 region has the DNA TGTGCCAGCAGCGCGGAGGGGGGGGAAGAGACCCAGTACTTC.

This clonotype has only a few counts. The CDR3 loop reads CASSVGWRDEQFF. The CDR3, as DNA: TGTGCCAGCAGCGTAGGGTGGAGGGATGAGCAGTTCTTC. This rearrangement joins TRBV9 to TRBJ2-1; possible D gene TRBD2, 6 bases. V lost 0 bases and J 8 bases, leaving 9 bases between the germline ends. This CDR3 region has 13 residues. CDR1 is SGDLS and CDR2 is YYNGEE in the germline V gene.

This clonotype came up many times. V usage is TRBV24-1 and J usage is TRBJ2-1; the match to TRBD2 covers 7 bases. The ends lost 3 bases at V and 6 bases at J; junction bases unmatched: 4. The CDR3 contains 14 residues. Germline CDR1 is KGHDR and CDR2 is SFDVKD. This CDR3 reads CATSDPRGGNEQFF. The CDR3, as DNA: TGTGCCACCAGTGATCCCCGCGGGGGCAATGAGCAGTTCTTC.